Listed below are T cell receptor beta chains from one sample, sequenced in a study of Ad26.COV2.S vaccination and SARS-CoV-2 variants. Profiling relied on immunoSEQ multiplex PCR, and the TCRdb table lists in-frame clones only, not all of them. The data show about 350,000 clones, around 92% seen once. Sequenced material: peripheral blood, taken after recovery from COVID-19. These TCRs come from a human donor who had recovered from COVID-19. The conserved cysteine and the conserved F or W are not part of the CDR3 here. The order of the fields is V gene, clone size, J gene, CDR3 protein. Only part of the rows carry a size: once, few, many, or a class if the clone is expanded.

TRBV19	few	TRBJ1-5	ASIHRAGQPQH
TRBV3-1/TRBV3-2	once	TRBJ2-1	ASSQRSGGYNEQF
TRBV7-8	NA	TRBJ1-6	ASSTGSSYNSPLH
TRBV5-1	NA	TRBJ2-7	ASSLLEAGATYEQY
TRBV15	NA	TRBJ1-1	ATSSPGRLNTEAF
TRBV15	NA	TRBJ2-1	ATSRDWGNEQF
TRBV5-1	NA	TRBJ1-1	ASSPPHPGTEAF
TRBV4-1	NA	TRBJ1-5	ASSQDEGDRFHQPQH
TRBV6-2/TRBV6-3	NA	TRBJ1-2	ASSLTANYGYT
TRBV19	NA	TRBJ1-2	AVTTTGGNYGYT
TRBV5-5	NA	TRBJ1-6	ASSRTYNSPLH
TRBV6-5	NA	TRBJ2-7	ASSRGGSYEQY
TRBV7-9	once	TRBJ1-4	ASSPTGGYNEKLF
TRBV25-1	NA	TRBJ2-3	ASSVSKDTDTQY
TRBV2	NA	TRBJ2-5	ASSGGQGAVETQY
TRBV5-1	NA	TRBJ2-3	ASSLAVTSGSHRTDTQY
TRBV7-9	NA	TRBJ1-2	ASSYENYGYT
TRBV11-3	NA	TRBJ2-1	ASSLVLRAGAPAEQF